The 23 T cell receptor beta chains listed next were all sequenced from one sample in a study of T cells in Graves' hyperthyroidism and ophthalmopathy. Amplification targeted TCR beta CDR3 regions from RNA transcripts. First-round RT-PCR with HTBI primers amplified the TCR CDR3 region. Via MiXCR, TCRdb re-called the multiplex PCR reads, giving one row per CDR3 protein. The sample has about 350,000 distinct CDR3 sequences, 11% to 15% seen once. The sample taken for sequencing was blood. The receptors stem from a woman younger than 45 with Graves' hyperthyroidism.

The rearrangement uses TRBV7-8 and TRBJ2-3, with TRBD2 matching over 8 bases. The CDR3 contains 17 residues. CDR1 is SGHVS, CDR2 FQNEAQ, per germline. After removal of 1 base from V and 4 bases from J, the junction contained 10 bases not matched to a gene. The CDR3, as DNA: TGTGCCAGCAGCTTAGTAGGAGCGGGAGTTGGACCAGATACGCAGTATTTT. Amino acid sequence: CASSLVGAGVGPDTQYF.

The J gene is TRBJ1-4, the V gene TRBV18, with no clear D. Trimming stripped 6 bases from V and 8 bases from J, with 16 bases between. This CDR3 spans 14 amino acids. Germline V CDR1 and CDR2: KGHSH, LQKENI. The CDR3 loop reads CASSGDTMGEKLFF. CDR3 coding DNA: TGTGCCAGCTCGGGAGACACGATGGGGGAAAAACTGTTTTTT.

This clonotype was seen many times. The CDR3 protein is CAITDRGTEAFF. In nucleotides, the CDR3 is TGTGCCATCACAGACCGGGGCACTGAAGCTTTCTTT. The V gene is TRBV2, the J gene TRBJ1-1; unclear D gene. The CDR3 totals 12 residues. V dropped 10 bases and J dropped 4 bases, with 13 bases sitting between them. Germline lookup yields CDR1 SNHLY and CDR2 FYNNEI.

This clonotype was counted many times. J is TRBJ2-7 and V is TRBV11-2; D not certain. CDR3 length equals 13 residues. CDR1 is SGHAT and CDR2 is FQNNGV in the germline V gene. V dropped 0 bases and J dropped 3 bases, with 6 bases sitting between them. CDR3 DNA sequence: TGTGCCAGCAGCTTAGAGTCAAACTACGAGCAGTACTTC. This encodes CASSLESNYEQYF.

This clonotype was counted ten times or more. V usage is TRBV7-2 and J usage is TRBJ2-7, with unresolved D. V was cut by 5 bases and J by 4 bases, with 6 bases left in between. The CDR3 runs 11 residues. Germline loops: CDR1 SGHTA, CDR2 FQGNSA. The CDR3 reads CASSTLYEQYF. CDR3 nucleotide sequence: TGTGCCAGCAGCACCCTGTACGAGCAGTACTTC. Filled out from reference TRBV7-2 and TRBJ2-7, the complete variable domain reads GAGVSQSPSNKVTEKGKDVELRCDPISGHTALYWYRQSLGQGLEFLIYFQGNSAPDKSGLPSDRFSAERTGGSVSTLTIQRTQQEDSAVYLCASSTLYEQYFGPGTRLTVT.

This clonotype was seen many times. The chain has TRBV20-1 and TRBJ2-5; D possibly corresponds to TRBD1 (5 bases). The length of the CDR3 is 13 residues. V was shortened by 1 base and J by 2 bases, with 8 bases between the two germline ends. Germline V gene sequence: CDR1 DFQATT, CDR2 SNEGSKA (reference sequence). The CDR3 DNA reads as TGCAGTGCTAGAGCCGACAGTCAAGAGACCCAGTACTTC. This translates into CSARADSQETQYF.

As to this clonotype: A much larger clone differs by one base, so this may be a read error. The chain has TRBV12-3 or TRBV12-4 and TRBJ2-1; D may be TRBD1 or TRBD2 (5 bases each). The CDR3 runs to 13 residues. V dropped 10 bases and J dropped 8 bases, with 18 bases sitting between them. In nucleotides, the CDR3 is TGTGCCAACGGGGCCGGTTCGAGGGATGAGCAGTTCTTC. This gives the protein CANGAGSRDEQFF.

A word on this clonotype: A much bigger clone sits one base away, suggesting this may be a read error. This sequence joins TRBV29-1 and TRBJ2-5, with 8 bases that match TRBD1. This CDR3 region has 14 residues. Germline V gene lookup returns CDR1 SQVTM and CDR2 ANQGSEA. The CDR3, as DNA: TGCAGCGTGGGGGCCGGGACAGGTCAAGAGGCCCAGTACTTC. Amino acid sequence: CSVGAGTGQEAQYF.

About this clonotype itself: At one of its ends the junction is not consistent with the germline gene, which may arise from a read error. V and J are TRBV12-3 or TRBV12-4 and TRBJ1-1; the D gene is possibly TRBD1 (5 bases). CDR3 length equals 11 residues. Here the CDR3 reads CASGFGAEPFF. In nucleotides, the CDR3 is TGTGCCAGCGGTTTCGGGGCAGAACCTTTCTTT.

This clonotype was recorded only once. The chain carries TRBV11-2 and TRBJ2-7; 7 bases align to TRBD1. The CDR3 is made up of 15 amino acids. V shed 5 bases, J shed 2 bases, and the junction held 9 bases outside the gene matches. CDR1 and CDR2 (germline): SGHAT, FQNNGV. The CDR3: CASSHPNRGPYEQYF. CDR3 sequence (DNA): TGTGCCAGCAGCCACCCTAACAGGGGTCCCTACGAGCAGTACTTC. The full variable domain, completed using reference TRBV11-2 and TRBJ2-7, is EAGVAQSPRYKIIEKRQSVAFWCNPISGHATLYWYQQILGQGPKLLIQFQNNGVVDDSQLPKDRFSAERLKGVDSTLKIQPAKLEDSAVYLCASSHPNRGPYEQYFGPGTRLTVT.

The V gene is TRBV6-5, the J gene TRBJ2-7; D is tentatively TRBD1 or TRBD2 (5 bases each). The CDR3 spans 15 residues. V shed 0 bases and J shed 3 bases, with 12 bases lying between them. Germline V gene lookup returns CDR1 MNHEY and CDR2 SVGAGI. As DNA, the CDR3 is TGTGCCAGCAGTTACTCGACGGGACGGTACTACGAGCAGTACTTC. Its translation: CASSYSTGRYYEQYF.

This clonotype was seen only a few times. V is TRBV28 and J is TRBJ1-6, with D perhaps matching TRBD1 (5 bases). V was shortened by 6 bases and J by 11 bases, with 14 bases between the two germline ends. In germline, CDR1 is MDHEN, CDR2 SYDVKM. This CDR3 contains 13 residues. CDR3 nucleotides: TGTGCCAGCAGCCCTAGACAGAGTCCACCCCTCCACTTT. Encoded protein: CASSPRQSPPLHF.

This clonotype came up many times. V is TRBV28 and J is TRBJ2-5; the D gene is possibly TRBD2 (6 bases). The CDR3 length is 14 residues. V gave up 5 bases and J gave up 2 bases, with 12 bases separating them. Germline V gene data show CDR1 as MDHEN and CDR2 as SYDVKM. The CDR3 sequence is CASSGGTVQETQYF. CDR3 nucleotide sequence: TGTGCCAGCAGTGGGGGGACTGTTCAAGAGACCCAGTACTTC.

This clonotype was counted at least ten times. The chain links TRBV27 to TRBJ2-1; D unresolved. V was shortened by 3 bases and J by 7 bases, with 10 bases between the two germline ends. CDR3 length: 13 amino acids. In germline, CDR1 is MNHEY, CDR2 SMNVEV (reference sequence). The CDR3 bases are TGTGCCAGCAGTTTTGTCTCCGGGAATGAGCAGTTCTTC. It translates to CASSFVSGNEQFF.

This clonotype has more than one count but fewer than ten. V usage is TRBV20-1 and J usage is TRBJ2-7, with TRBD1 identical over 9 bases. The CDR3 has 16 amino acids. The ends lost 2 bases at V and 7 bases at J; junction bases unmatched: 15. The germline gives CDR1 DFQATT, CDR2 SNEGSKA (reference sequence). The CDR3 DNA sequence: TGCAGTGCTAGATCCCCTTCGGGGACAGGGTTTAGGGAGCAGTACTTC. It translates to CSARSPSGTGFREQYF.

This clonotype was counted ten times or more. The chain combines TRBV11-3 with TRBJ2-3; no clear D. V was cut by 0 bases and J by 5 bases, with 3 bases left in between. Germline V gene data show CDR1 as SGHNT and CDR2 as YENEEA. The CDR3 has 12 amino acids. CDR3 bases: TGTGCCAGCAGCTTAGAAGGAGATACGCAGTATTTT. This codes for CASSLEGDTQYF.

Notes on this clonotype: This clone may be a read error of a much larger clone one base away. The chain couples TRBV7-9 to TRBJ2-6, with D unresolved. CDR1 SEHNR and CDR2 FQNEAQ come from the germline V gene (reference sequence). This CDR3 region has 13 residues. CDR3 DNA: TGTACCAGCAGCCCTGTGGGGGCCAACGTCCTGACTTTC. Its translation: CTSSPVGANVLTF.

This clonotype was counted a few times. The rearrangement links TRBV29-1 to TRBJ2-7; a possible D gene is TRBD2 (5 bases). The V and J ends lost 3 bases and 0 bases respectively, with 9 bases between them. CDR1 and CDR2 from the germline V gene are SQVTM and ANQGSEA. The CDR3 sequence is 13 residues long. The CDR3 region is CSVEDGLSYEQYF. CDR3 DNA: TGCAGCGTTGAGGACGGACTCTCCTACGAGCAGTACTTC.

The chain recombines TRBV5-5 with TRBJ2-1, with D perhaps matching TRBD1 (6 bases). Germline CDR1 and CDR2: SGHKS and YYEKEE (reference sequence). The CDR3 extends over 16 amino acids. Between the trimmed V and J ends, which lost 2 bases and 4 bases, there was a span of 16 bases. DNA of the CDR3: TGTGCCAGCAGCTTCACTACAGGGTTGATTTACAATGAGCAGTTCTTC. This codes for CASSFTTGLIYNEQFF.

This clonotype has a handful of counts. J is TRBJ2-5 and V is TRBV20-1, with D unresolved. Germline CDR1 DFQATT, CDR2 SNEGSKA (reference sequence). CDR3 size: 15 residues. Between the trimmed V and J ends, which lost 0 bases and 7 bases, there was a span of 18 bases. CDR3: CSARDTRSDLATQYF. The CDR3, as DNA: TGCAGTGCTAGAGATACCCGATCGGACCTGGCGACCCAGTACTTC.

CDR3 sequence reads: CASSVREAVLPQTEGNYGYTF. The CDR3 DNA reads as TGTGCCAGCAGCGTACGGGAGGCAGTTCTGCCCCAGACTGAAGGGAACTATGGCTACACCTTC. The gene calls are TRBV9 and TRBJ1-2; no clear D gene. The CDR3 contains 21 residues. Germline V gene sequence: CDR1 SGDLS, CDR2 YYNGEE. Trimming left V 1 base short and J 2 bases short, with 30 bases between. Filled out from reference TRBV9 and TRBJ1-2, the complete variable domain reads DSGVTQTPKHLITATGQRVTLRCSPRSGDLSVYWYQQSLDQGLQFLIQYYNGEERAKGNILERFSAQQFPDLHSELNLSSLELGDSALYFCASSVREAVLPQTEGNYGYTFGSGTRLTVV.

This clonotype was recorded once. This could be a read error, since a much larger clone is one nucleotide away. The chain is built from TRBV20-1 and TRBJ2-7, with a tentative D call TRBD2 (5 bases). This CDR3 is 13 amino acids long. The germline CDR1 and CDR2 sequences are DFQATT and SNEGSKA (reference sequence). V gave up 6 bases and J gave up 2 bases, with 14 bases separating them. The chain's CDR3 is CSAPEGSPYEQYF. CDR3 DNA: TGCAGTGCCCCCGAGGGCTCCCCCTACGAGCAGTACTTC.

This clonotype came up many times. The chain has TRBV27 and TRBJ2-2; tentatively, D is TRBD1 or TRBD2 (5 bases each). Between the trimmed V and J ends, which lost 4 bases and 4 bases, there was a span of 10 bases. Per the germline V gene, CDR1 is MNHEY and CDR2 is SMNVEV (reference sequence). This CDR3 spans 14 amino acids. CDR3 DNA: TGTGCCAGCAGTTGGGGGTCGGGCACCGGGGAGCTGTTTTTT. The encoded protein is CASSWGSGTGELFF.